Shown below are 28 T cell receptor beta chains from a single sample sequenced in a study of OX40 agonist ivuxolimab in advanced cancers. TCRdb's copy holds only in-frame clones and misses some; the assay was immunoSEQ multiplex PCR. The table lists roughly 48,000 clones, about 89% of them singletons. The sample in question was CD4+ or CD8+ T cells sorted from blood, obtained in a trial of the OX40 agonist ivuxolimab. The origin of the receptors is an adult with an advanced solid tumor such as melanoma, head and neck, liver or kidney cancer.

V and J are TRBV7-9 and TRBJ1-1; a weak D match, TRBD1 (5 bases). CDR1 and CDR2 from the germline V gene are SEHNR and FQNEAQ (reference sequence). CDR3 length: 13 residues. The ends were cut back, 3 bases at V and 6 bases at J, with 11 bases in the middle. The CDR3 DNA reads TGTGCCAGCAGCTTCATGGGGCTCCCTGAAGCTTTCTTT. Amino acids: CASSFMGLPEAFF.

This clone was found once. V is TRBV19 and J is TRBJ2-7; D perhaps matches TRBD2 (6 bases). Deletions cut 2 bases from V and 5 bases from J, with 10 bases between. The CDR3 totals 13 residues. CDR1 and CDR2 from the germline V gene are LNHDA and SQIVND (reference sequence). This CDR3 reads CASSINGGNEQYF. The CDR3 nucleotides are TGTGCCAGTAGTATAAACGGGGGTAACGAGCAGTACTTC.

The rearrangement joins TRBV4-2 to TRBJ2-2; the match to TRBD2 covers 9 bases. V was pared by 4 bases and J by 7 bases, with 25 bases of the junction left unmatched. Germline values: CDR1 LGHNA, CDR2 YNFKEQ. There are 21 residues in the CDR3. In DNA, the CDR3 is TGTGCCAGCAGCCGAGGCGGGGGGGCTTTAGCGGGAGAGGTGGACGGCGGGGAGCTGTTTTTT. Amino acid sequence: CASSRGGGALAGEVDGGELFF.

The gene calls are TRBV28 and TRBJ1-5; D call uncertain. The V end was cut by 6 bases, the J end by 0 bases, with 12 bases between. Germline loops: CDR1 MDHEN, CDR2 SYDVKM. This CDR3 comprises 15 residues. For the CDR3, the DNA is TGTGCCAGCAGCCACCTCCCGGGTAGCAATCAGCCCCAGCATTTT. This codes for CASSHLPGSNQPQHF.

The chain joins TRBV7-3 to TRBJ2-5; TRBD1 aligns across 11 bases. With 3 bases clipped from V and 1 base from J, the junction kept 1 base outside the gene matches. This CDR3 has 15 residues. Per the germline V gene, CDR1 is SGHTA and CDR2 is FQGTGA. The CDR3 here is CASSFGTGGQETQYF. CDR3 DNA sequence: TGTGCCAGCAGCTTCGGGACAGGGGGCCAAGAGACCCAGTACTTC. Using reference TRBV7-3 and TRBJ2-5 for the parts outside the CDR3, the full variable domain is GAGVSQTPSNKVTEKGKYVELRCDPISGHTALYWYRQSLGQGPEFLIYFQGTGAADDSGLPNDRFFAVRPEGSVSTLKIQRTERGDSAVYLCASSFGTGGQETQYFGPGTRLLVL.

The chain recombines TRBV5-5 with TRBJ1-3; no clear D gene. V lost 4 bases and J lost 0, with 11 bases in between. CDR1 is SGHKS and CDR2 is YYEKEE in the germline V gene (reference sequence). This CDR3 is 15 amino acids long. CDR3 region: CASSPGRFSGNTIYF. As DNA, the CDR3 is TGTGCCAGCAGCCCCGGACGTTTCTCTGGAAACACCATATATTTT.

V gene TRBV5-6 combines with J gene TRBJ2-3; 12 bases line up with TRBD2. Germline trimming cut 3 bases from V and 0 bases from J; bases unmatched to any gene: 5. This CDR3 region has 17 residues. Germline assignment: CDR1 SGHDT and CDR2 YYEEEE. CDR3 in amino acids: CASSSRTSGASTDTQYF. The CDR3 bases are TGTGCCAGCAGCTCACGGACTAGCGGGGCAAGCACAGATACGCAGTATTTT. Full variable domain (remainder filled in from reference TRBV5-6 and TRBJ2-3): DAGVTQSPTHLIKTRGQQVTLRCSPKSGHDTVSWYQQALGQGPQFIFQYYEEEERQRGNFPDRFSGHQFPNYSSELNVNALLLGDSALYLCASSSRTSGASTDTQYFGPGTRLTVL.

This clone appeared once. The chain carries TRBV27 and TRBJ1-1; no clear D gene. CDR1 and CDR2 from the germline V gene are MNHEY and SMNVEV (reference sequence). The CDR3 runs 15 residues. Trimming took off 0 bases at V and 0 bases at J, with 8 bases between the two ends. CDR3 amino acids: CASSLSESVNTEAFF. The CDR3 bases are TGTGCCAGCAGTTTATCTGAGTCGGTGAACACTGAAGCTTTCTTT.

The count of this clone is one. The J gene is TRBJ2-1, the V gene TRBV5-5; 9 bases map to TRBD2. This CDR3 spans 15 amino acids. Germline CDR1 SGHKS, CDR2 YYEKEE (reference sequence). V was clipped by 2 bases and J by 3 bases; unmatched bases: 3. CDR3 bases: TGTGCCAGCAGCTTTCGACTAGCGGACTACAATGAGCAGTTCTTC. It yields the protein CASSFRLADYNEQFF.

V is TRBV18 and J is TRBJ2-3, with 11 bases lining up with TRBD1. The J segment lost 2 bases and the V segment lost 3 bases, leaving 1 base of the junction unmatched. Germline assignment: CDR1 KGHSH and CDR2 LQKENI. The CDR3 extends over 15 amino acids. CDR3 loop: CASSPGQGVTDTQYF. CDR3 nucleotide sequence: TGTGCCAGCTCACCGGGACAGGGGGTCACAGATACGCAGTATTTT.

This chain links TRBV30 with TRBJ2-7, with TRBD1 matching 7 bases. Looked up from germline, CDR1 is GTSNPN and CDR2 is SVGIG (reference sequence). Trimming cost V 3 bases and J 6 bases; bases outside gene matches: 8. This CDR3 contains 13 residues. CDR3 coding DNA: TGTGCCTGGAGCCCCGGGACAGCTGGCGAGCAGTACTTC. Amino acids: CAWSPGTAGEQYF.

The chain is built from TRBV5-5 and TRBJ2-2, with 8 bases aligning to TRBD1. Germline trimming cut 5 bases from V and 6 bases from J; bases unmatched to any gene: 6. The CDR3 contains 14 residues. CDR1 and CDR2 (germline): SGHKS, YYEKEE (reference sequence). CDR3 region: CASRFGQGPGELFF. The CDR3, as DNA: TGTGCCAGCAGATTTGGACAGGGACCCGGGGAGCTGTTTTTT.

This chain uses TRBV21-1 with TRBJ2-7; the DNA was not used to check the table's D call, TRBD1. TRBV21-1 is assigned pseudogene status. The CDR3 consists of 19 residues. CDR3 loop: CASSDYRESPPISSYEQYF. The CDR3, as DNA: TGTGCCAGCAGCGACTACAGGGAGTCCCCTCCCATAAGCTCCTACGAGCAGTACTTC.

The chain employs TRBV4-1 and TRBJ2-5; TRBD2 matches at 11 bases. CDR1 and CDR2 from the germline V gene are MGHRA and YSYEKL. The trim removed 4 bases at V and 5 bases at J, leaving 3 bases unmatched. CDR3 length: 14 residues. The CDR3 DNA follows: TGCGCCAGCAGCCTAGCGGGGGGGGAGGAGACCCAGTACTTC. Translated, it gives CASSLAGGEETQYF.

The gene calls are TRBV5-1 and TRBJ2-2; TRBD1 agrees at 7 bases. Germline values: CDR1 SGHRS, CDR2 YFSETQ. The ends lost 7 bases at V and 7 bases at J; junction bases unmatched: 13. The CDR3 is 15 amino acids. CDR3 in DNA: TGCGCCAGCTCGCCAGAAACAGGGGTTATCGGGGAGCTGTTTTTT. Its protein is CASSPETGVIGELFF.

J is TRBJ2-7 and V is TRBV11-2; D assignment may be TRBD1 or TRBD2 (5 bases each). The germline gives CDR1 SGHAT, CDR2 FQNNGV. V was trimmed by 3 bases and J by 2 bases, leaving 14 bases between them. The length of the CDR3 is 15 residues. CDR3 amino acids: CASSFSGTATYEQYF. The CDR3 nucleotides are TGTGCCAGCAGCTTCTCCGGGACGGCTACCTACGAGCAGTACTTC.

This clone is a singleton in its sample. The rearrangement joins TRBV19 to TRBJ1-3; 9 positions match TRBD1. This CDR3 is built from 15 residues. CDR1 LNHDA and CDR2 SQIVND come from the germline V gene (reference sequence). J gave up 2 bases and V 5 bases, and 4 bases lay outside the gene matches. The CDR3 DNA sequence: TGTGCCAGTAGTTCCGGGACAGGGACTGGAAACACCATATATTTT. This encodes CASSSGTGTGNTIYF.

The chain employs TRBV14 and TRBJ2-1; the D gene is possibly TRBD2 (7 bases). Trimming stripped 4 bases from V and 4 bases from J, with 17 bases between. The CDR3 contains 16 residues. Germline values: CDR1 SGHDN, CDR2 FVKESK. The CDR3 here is CASSLLTGGRYNEQFF. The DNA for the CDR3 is TGTGCCAGCAGCCTTCTAACGGGGGGCAGGTACAATGAGCAGTTCTTC.

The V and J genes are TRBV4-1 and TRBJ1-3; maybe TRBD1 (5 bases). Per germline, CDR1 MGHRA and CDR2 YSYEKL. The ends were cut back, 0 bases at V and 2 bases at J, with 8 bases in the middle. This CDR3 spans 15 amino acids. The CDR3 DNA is TGCGCCAGCAGCCAAGATGGGGGGGCTGGAAACACCATATATTTT. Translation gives CASSQDGGAGNTIYF.

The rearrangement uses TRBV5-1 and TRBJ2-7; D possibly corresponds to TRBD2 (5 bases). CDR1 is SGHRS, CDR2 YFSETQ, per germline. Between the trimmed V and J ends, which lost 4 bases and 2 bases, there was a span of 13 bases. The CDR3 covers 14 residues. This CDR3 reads CASSRTGEPYEQYF. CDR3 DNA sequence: TGCGCCAGCAGCCGGACCGGGGAACCCTACGAGCAGTACTTC.

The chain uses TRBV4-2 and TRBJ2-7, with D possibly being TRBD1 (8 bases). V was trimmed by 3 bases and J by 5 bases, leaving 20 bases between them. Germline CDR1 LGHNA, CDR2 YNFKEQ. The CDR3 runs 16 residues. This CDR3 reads CASSHSPDRGGDEQYF. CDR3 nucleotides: TGTGCCAGCAGCCACTCTCCCGACAGGGGAGGGGACGAGCAGTACTTC.

DNA of the CDR3: TGTGCCACCAGCAGAGAAACAGCCTACCAAGAGACCCAGTACTTC. This codes for CATSRETAYQETQYF. The rearrangement links TRBV15 to TRBJ2-5; no clear D. Trimming pared 0 bases from V and 0 bases from J, leaving 8 bases between. Looked up from germline, CDR1 is LNHNV and CDR2 is YYDKDF (reference sequence). The CDR3 runs to 15 residues.

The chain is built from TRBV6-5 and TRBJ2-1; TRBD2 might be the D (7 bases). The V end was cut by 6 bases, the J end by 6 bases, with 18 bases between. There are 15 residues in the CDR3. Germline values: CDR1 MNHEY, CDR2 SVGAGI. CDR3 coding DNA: TGTGCCAGCAGGATTAGCGGGCTGGGGGCCAATGAGCAGTTCTTC. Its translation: CASRISGLGANEQFF.

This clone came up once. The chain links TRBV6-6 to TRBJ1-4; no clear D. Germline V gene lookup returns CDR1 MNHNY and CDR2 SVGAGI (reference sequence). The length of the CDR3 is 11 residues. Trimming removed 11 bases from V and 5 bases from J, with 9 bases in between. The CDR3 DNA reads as TGTGCCGCCGGTTTGAATGAAAAACTGTTTTTT. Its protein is CAAGLNEKLFF.

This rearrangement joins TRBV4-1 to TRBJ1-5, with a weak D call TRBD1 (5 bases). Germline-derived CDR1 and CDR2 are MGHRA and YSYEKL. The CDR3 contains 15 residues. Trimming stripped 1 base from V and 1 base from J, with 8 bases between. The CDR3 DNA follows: TGCGCCAGCAGCCAAGTGCAGGGAAGCAATCAGCCCCAGCATTTT. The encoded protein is CASSQVQGSNQPQHF.

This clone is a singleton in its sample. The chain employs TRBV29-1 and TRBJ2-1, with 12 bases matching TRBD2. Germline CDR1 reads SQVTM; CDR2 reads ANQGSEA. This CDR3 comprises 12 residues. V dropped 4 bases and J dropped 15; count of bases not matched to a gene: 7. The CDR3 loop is CSVGVLAGGRFF. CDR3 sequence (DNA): TGCAGCGTTGGTGTCCTAGCGGGAGGGAGGTTCTTC.

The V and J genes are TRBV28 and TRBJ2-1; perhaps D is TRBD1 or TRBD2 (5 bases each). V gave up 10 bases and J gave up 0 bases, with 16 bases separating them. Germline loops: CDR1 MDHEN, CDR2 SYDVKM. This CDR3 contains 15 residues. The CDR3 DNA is TGTGCCACCCTGACCGGGACGAGCTCCTACAATGAGCAGTTCTTC. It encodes CATLTGTSSYNEQFF.

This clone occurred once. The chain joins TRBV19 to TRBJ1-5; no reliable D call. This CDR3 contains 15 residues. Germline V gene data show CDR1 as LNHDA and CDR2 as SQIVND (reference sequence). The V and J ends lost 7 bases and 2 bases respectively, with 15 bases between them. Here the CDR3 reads CASTVWGSGNQPQHF. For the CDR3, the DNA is TGTGCCAGTACCGTATGGGGATCAGGCAATCAGCCCCAGCATTTT.